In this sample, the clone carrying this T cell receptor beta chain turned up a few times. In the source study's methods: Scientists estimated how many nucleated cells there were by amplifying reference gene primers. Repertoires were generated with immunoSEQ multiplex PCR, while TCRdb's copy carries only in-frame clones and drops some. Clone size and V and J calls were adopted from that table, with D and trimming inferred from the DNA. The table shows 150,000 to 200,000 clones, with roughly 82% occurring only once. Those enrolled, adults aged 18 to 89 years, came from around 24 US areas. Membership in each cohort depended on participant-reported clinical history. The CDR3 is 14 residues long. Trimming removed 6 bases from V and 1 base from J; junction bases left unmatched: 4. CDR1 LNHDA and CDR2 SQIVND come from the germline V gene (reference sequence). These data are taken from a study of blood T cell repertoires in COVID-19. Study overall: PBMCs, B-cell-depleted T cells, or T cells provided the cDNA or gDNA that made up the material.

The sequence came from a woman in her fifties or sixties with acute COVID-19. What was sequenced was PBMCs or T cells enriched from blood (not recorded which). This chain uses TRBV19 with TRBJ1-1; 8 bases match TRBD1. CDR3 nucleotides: TGTGCCAGTAGCCACAGGGGGGCGAACACTGAAGCTTTCTTT. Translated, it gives CASSHRGANTEAFF.